These 32 T cell receptor beta chains originate from one sample sequenced in a study of a mutant IDH1 vaccine in newly diagnosed glioma (dated by TCRdb to the early 2020s). Libraries came from the immunoSEQ multiplex PCR assay. Held by TCRdb, this immuneACCESS table contains in-frame sequences only and omits some clones. Under half of the omission traces to an unresolved V gene where checked; the cause of the rest is unknown. This sample holds about 66,000 clones; roughly 68% were observed only once. 4.7% of the sample is in the top ten clones. Which antigens these TCRs recognize remains unknown. Sample time point, as interpreted from the label and publication: week 35, safety follow-up. A 20-mer mutant IDH1 peptide at 300 micrograms in Montanide made up each vaccine dose, which was injected subcutaneously together with topical imiquimod. This material consisted of PBMCs, taken from a glioma patient whose treatment included an IDH1 peptide vaccine. The source of these receptors is a man aged 50-59 years with glioma.

This clone was counted a single time. CDR3 loop: CASSTGRVNYGYTF. CDR3 sequence (DNA): TGTGCCAGTAGTACGGGACGCGTCAACTATGGCTACACCTTC. V is TRBV19 and J is TRBJ1-2; D possibly corresponds to TRBD1 (5 bases). Germline CDR1 LNHDA, CDR2 SQIVND (reference sequence). The CDR3 spans 14 residues. V lost 4 bases and J lost 2, with 11 bases in between.

This rearrangement joins TRBV30 to TRBJ2-1, with 8 bases lining up with TRBD1. The V gene end was trimmed by 2 bases and the J gene end by 6 bases; junction bases not matched to a gene: 3. This CDR3 spans 13 amino acids. Per the germline V gene, CDR1 is GTSNPN and CDR2 is SVGIG (reference sequence). CDR3 coding DNA: TGTGCCTGGAGTCCAGGACAGGGCAATGAGCAGTTCTTC. Translating it yields CAWSPGQGNEQFF.

The chain employs TRBV7-2 and TRBJ2-3; 7 nucleotides agree with TRBD1. The ends lost 7 bases at V and 4 bases at J; junction bases unmatched: 5. The CDR3 is 13 amino acids. Germline CDR1 reads SGHTA; CDR2 reads FQGNSA. The CDR3 here is CASIITGADTQYF. The CDR3 nucleotides are TGTGCCAGCATCATTACAGGGGCAGATACGCAGTATTTT.

The J gene is TRBJ2-7, the V gene TRBV29-1; perhaps TRBD1 as D (9 bases). Germline-derived CDR1 and CDR2 are SQVTM and ANQGSEA. Trimming stripped 7 bases from V and 3 bases from J, with 16 bases between. This CDR3 region has 13 residues. The CDR3 is CSAGGGQGYEQYF. The CDR3 DNA reads as TGCAGCGCGGGGGGGGGACAGGGCTACGAGCAGTACTTC.

Relative to its sample, this clone is medium-sized. The chain recombines TRBV7-8 with TRBJ1-3; D remains unclear. CDR3 size: 15 residues. Trimming removed 2 bases from V and 3 bases from J, with 11 bases in between. Per germline, CDR1 SGHVS and CDR2 FQNEAQ. The CDR3 nucleotides read TGTGCCAGCAGCTTATCCGGTACTGGTGGAAACACCATATATTTT. Its translation is CASSLSGTGGNTIYF.

The table lists this clone with a few counts. This sequence joins TRBV7-9 and TRBJ1-1; D uncertain. V lost 3 bases and J lost 1, with 9 bases in between. CDR3 length equals 14 residues. CDR1 SEHNR and CDR2 FQNEAQ come from the germline V gene (reference sequence). The CDR3 DNA is TGTGCCAGCAGCTTGATCCGTAAGAACACTGAAGCTTTCTTT. This sequence encodes CASSLIRKNTEAFF. The whole variable domain, remainder taken from reference TRBV7-9 and TRBJ1-1, is DTGVSQNPRHKITKRGQNVTFRCDPISEHNRLYWYRQTLGQGPEFLTYFQNEAQLEKSRLLSDRFSAERPKGSFSTLEIQRTEQGDSAMYLCASSLIRKNTEAFFGQGTRLTVV.

This chain connects TRBV5-5 to TRBJ1-6; D remains ambiguous. CDR3 length: 14 amino acids. The ends were cut back, 0 bases at V and 7 bases at J, with 8 bases in the middle. Germline V CDR1 and CDR2: SGHKS, YYEKEE (reference sequence). The CDR3, as DNA: TGTGCCAGCAGCTTGGCCCTGCAAAATTCACCCCTCCACTTT. Translation gives CASSLALQNSPLHF.

This clone was seen more than once but under ten times. V and J are TRBV7-2 and TRBJ2-3; 7 nucleotides match TRBD1. The CDR3 loop spans 14 amino acids. The germline V gene has CDR1 SGHTA and CDR2 FQGNSA. The V gene end was trimmed by 5 bases and the J gene end by 8 bases; junction bases not matched to a gene: 10. The DNA for the CDR3 is TGTGCCAGCAGCCAGAGACAGGGAGCCACTACGCAGTATTTT. Translated: CASSQRQGATTQYF.

The chain links TRBV5-1 to TRBJ2-6, with TRBD1 as a possible D gene (5 bases). The V gene lost 0 bases and the J gene lost 2 bases, with 9 bases spanning the gap. This CDR3 spans 16 amino acids. Germline V lookup: CDR1 SGHRS, CDR2 YFSETQ. The CDR3 loop reads CASSLEGWAGANVLTF. The CDR3 DNA sequence: TGCGCCAGCAGCTTGGAGGGGTGGGCTGGGGCCAACGTCCTGACTTTC.

The chain employs TRBV5-1 and TRBJ1-1; TRBD1 might be the D (5 bases). This CDR3 has 15 amino acids. The V end was cut by 4 bases, the J end by 3 bases, with 16 bases between. CDR1 is SGHRS, CDR2 YFSETQ, per germline. The CDR3 nucleotides read TGCGCCAGCAGCACCCACGGGGGTGGAGACACTGAAGCTTTCTTT. Amino acids: CASSTHGGGDTEAFF.

The chain employs TRBV29-1 and TRBJ2-3; D is possibly TRBD2 (6 bases). CDR3 length: 15 amino acids. The V gene's germline CDR1 is SQVTM and CDR2 ANQGSEA. The ends were cut back, 2 bases at V and 0 bases at J, with 12 bases in the middle. The CDR3 spells CSVELEGISTDTQYF. The DNA for the CDR3 is TGCAGCGTTGAATTGGAGGGGATTAGCACAGATACGCAGTATTTT.

V usage is TRBV9 and J usage is TRBJ2-6; D is possibly TRBD2 (6 bases). V was trimmed by 4 bases and J by 2 bases, leaving 10 bases between them. In germline, CDR1 is SGDLS, CDR2 YYNGEE. This CDR3 contains 15 residues. CDR3 sequence: CASSPPGAGANVLTF. CDR3 nucleotide sequence: TGTGCCAGCAGCCCCCCGGGGGCTGGGGCCAACGTCCTGACTTTC.

This sequence joins TRBV7-9 and TRBJ1-4, with D perhaps matching TRBD1 (5 bases). The V gene lost 5 bases and the J gene lost 7 bases, with 11 bases spanning the gap. Germline assignment: CDR1 SEHNR and CDR2 FQNEAQ (reference sequence). This CDR3 is built from 13 residues. This CDR3 is CASSPPGIEKLFF. The CDR3 region has the DNA TGTGCCAGCAGCCCGCCAGGGATTGAAAAACTGTTTTTT.

This chain uses TRBV30 with TRBJ2-1; D unresolved. CDR1 GTSNPN and CDR2 SVGIG come from the germline V gene (reference sequence). The V end lost 3 bases, the J end lost 2 bases, and 5 bases lay between the germline ends. The CDR3 consists of 12 residues. CDR3 bases: TGTGCCTGGAGAGAGGCCTACAATGAGCAGTTCTTC. It translates to CAWREAYNEQFF.

This clone was found a few times. This rearrangement joins TRBV5-1 to TRBJ1-1; 11 nucleotides match TRBD1. The V and J ends lost 3 bases and 5 bases, in that order; junction bases with no gene match: 6. The length of the CDR3 is 15 residues. Per the germline V gene, CDR1 is SGHRS and CDR2 is YFSETQ. The CDR3 loop is CASSSGTGGRTEAFF. CDR3 DNA sequence: TGCGCCAGCAGCTCAGGGACAGGGGGAAGGACTGAAGCTTTCTTT.

This chain links TRBV6-6 with TRBJ1-5, with 7 bases lining up with TRBD1. Trimming removed 3 bases from V and 7 bases from J; junction bases left unmatched: 6. From germline, CDR1 is MNHNY and CDR2 SVGAGI (reference sequence). The CDR3 spans 14 residues. CDR3 sequence: CASSYPGQTQPQHF. The CDR3 bases are TGTGCCAGCAGTTATCCGGGACAGACCCAGCCCCAGCATTTT.

The chain uses TRBV15 and TRBJ2-1, with a tentative D call TRBD2 (6 bases). The germline V gene encodes CDR1 LNHNV and CDR2 YYDKDF (reference sequence). The CDR3 extends over 15 amino acids. Between the trimmed V and J ends, which lost 8 bases and 3 bases, there was a span of 17 bases. CDR3 sequence: CATASPSDLYNEQFF. The CDR3 DNA sequence: TGTGCCACCGCCTCGCCTAGCGACCTCTACAATGAGCAGTTCTTC.

The chain joins TRBV18 to TRBJ1-1; 8 bases are shared with TRBD1. This CDR3 region has 12 residues. The ends lost 6 bases at V and 5 bases at J; junction bases unmatched: 2. Germline values: CDR1 KGHSH, CDR2 LQKENI. The CDR3 region has the DNA TGTGCCAGCTCGCGGGACAGGACTGAAGCTTTCTTT. Translation: CASSRDRTEAFF.

This chain joins TRBV30 and TRBJ2-5; D is perhaps TRBD2 (6 bases). The CDR3 contains 15 residues. Trimming left V 0 bases short and J 4 bases short, with 15 bases between. CDR1 and CDR2 (germline): GTSNPN, SVGIG (reference sequence). The CDR3: CAWSVRRSGGETQYF. The CDR3 coding sequence is TGTGCCTGGAGTGTACGGCGCTCCGGGGGAGAGACCCAGTACTTC. The full variable domain, with the rest looked up from reference TRBV30 and TRBJ2-5, is SQTIHQWPATLVQPVGSPLSLECTVEGTSNPNLYWYRQAAGRGLQLLFYSVGIGQISSEVPQNLSASRPQDRQFILSSKKLLLSDSGFYLCAWSVRRSGGETQYFGPGTRLLVL.

This clone was counted ten times or more. The genes are TRBV4-3 and TRBJ1-5; 7 nucleotides align to TRBD1. Looked up from germline, CDR1 is LGHNA and CDR2 is YSLEER. Unmatched junction bases numbered 5, after V lost 0 bases and J lost 0 bases. The CDR3 loop spans 17 amino acids. The CDR3 here is CASSQDAQGGSNQPQHF. In DNA form, the CDR3 reads TGCGCCAGCAGCCAAGACGCCCAGGGGGGTAGCAATCAGCCCCAGCATTTT.

This clone was picked up many times. V gene TRBV28 combines with J gene TRBJ1-2; TRBD1 agrees at 8 bases. From germline, CDR1 is MDHEN and CDR2 SYDVKM. CDR3 size: 13 residues. Losses at the gene ends were 6 bases for V and 4 bases for J; bases not matched to a gene: 4. The CDR3 is CASRSGGGYGYTF. The CDR3 DNA sequence: TGTGCCAGCAGATCAGGGGGCGGCTATGGCTACACCTTC.

The chain joins TRBV4-3 to TRBJ1-2; D is possibly TRBD1 (5 bases). CDR3 length: 16 residues. CDR1 LGHNA and CDR2 YSLEER come from the germline V gene. The V gene lost 0 bases and the J gene lost 3 bases, with 14 bases spanning the gap. The CDR3 sequence: CASSQDPGGGYYGYTF. The CDR3 nucleotides read TGCGCCAGCAGCCAAGACCCTGGGGGGGGATACTATGGCTACACCTTC.

CDR3 protein: CASSLGTGFYNEQYF. Written as DNA, the CDR3 is TGTGCCAGCAGCTTGGGGACAGGGTTTTACAACGAGCAGTACTTC. This rearrangement joins TRBV5-4 to TRBJ2-7; 8 bases fit TRBD1. The V gene's germline CDR1 is SGHNT and CDR2 YYREEE (reference sequence). The V and J ends lost 0 bases and 5 bases, in that order; junction bases with no gene match: 7. The CDR3 is made up of 15 amino acids. Full variable domain (rest looked up from reference TRBV5-4 and TRBJ2-7): ETGVTQSPTHLIKTRGQQVTLRCSSQSGHNTVSWYQQALGQGPQFIFQYYREEENGRGNFPPRFSGLQFPNYSSELNVNALELDDSALYLCASSLGTGFYNEQYFGPGTRLTVT.

The chain has TRBV19 and TRBJ2-2; 9 bases are shared with TRBD1. The CDR3 is made up of 16 amino acids. Per the germline V gene, CDR1 is LNHDA and CDR2 is SQIVND (reference sequence). Trimming removed 7 bases from V and 2 bases from J; junction bases left unmatched: 8. The DNA of the CDR3 is TGTGCCAGTATCAAGCCGGGACAGGGCAACACCGGGGAGCTGTTTTTT. Its protein is CASIKPGQGNTGELFF.

This chain links TRBV5-8 with TRBJ2-4; 7 nucleotides align to TRBD1. Germline V gene data show CDR1 as SGHTS and CDR2 as YDEGEE. V trimming: 4 bases; J trimming: 8 bases; junction bases outside the gene matches: 6. CDR3 length: 13 amino acids. The CDR3 DNA reads as TGTGCCAGCAGCCTCACAGGGGCAGACATTCAGTACTTC. Its translation: CASSLTGADIQYF.

This chain uses TRBV5-4 with TRBJ2-5; 10 bases are shared with TRBD2. V lost 4 bases to trimming and J lost 5 bases; unmatched junction nucleotides: 8. The CDR3 is 15 residues long. CDR1 is SGHNT and CDR2 is YYREEE in the germline V gene (reference sequence). CDR3 bases: TGTGCCAGCAGCAAAAGCGGGGGGGGGTTGGAGACCCAGTACTTC. This encodes CASSKSGGGLETQYF.

This sequence joins TRBV7-9 and TRBJ2-1, with 9 bases aligning to TRBD1. Germline CDR1 is SEHNR and CDR2 is FQNEAQ (reference sequence). This CDR3 contains 15 residues. V dropped 6 bases and J dropped 4; count of bases not matched to a gene: 7. The CDR3 loop is CASREGQGKYNEQFF. In DNA form, the CDR3 reads TGTGCCAGCAGGGAAGGACAGGGGAAATACAATGAGCAGTTCTTC.

This clone was counted only a few times. The rearrangement uses TRBV2 and TRBJ1-6; 8 bases are a match to TRBD1. The V gene's germline CDR1 is SNHLY and CDR2 FYNNEI. V lost 8 bases and J lost 7; bases outside the gene matches: 10. The CDR3 extends over 15 amino acids. The chain's CDR3 is CASVGQVNVNSPLHF. Written as DNA, the CDR3 is TGTGCCAGCGTGGGACAGGTTAATGTAAATTCACCCCTCCACTTT.

The chain has TRBV6-5 and TRBJ1-5, with D possibly matching TRBD1 (5 bases). This CDR3 contains 14 residues. The germline V and J ends were trimmed by 6 bases and 5 bases, with 14 bases remaining between them. Germline CDR1 MNHEY, CDR2 SVGAGI. CDR3 nucleotide sequence: TGTGCCAGCAGCTCGGACAACCCCGATCAGCCCCAGCATTTT. It encodes CASSSDNPDQPQHF.

This rearrangement joins TRBV27 to TRBJ2-1, with 7 positions matching TRBD1. The CDR3 contains 16 residues. Germline V gene lookup returns CDR1 MNHEY and CDR2 SMNVEV (reference sequence). With 3 bases clipped from V and 6 bases from J, the junction kept 11 bases outside the gene matches. CDR3: CASSLFPDRVGNEQFF. CDR3 sequence (DNA): TGTGCCAGCAGTTTGTTCCCCGACAGGGTCGGCAATGAGCAGTTCTTC.

The chain joins TRBV15 to TRBJ1-3; 9 bases align to TRBD1. Germline V gene sequence: CDR1 LNHNV, CDR2 YYDKDF (reference sequence). The CDR3 is 17 amino acids. Germline trimming cut 4 bases from V and 2 bases from J; bases unmatched to any gene: 9. The CDR3 loop is CATSKLAGTGTGNTIYF. The CDR3 DNA reads as TGTGCCACCAGCAAGCTCGCCGGGACAGGGACTGGAAACACCATATATTTT. Looking up the rest from reference TRBV15 and TRBJ1-3 gives the full variable domain: DAMVIQNPRYQVTQFGKPVTLSCSQTLNHNVMYWYQQKSSQAPKLLFHYYDKDFNNEADTPDNFQSRRPNTSFCFLDIRSPGLGDTAMYLCATSKLAGTGTGNTIYFGEGSWLTVV.

CDR3 coding DNA: TGTGCCAGCAGCCTTGCTGCCTCAGGTACCTACGAGCAGTACTTC. Translated: CASSLAASGTYEQYF. The chain is built from TRBV6-5 and TRBJ2-7; D is unclear. This CDR3 contains 15 residues. Trimming stripped 6 bases from V and 2 bases from J, with 17 bases between. Per the germline V gene, CDR1 is MNHEY and CDR2 is SVGAGI.